The 5 T cell receptor delta chains presented below share a single source sample, sequenced in a study of Vδ1+ human thymocytes. Study-level points and caveats: In the thymus, TRG and TRD repertoires looked highly polyclonal with Gaussian CDR3 lengths.

No cognate antigen is known for these TCRs. RNA was extracted from the cells and then reverse transcribed. The CDR3 regions were amplified by multiplex PCR from V-gene primers to a constant-region primer. With CATT, TCRdb re-called clones from the multiplex PCR reads. This repertoire shows some 55,000 delta-chain clones, more than 15% found once; its top ten account for under 0.55%. The sequenced sample was Vdelta1+ gamma-delta thymocytes from the thymus. The subset: FACS-sorted CD3+ TCRalphabeta- TCRVdelta1+ TCRVdelta2- thymocytes. All receptors come from a boy younger than two who had congenital heart surgery.

Notes on this clone: Compared with germline, one end of the junction differs, possibly owing to a read error. The chain has TRDV1 and TRDJ1; no clear D gene. Germline values: CDR1 TSWWSYY, CDR2 QGS. The CDR3 length is 16 residues. This CDR3 reads CALGELPFVVFDKLIF. CDR3 nucleotide sequence: TGTGCTCTTGGGGAGCTACCTTTCGTTGTCTTCGATAAGCTCATCTTT.

A few counts support this clone. This chain uses TRDV1 with TRDJ1; 8 nucleotides align to TRDD3. Germline V lookup: CDR1 TSWWSYY, CDR2 QGS. The CDR3 length is 20 residues. J gave up 0 bases and V 2 bases, and 17 bases lay outside the gene matches. The CDR3 coding sequence is TGTGCTCTTGGGGAAAGTCGTCTCGTCCTGGGGGACAGCTACACCGATAAACTCATCTTT. Its protein product is CALGESRLVLGDSYTDKLIF.

This clone has a count of ten or more. This chain connects TRDV3 to TRDJ1, with D hard to call. The CDR3 runs to 13 residues. The germline V gene has CDR1 TVYSNPD and CDR2 GDNSRS (reference sequence). The ends were cut back, 4 bases at V and 2 bases at J, with 14 bases in the middle. The CDR3 DNA sequence: TGTGCCTCAAGTCCCTCCGCGACCGATAAACTCATCTTT. It yields the protein CASSPSATDKLIF.

The genes are TRDV1 and TRDJ1, with D possibly TRDD3 on 8 matching bases. The CDR3 sequence is 18 residues long. Germline CDR1 is TSWWSYY and CDR2 is QGS. V gave up 2 bases and J gave up 0 bases, with 19 bases separating them. The CDR3 DNA follows: TGTGCTCTTGGGGAAGTTCCTACGGGGATACCGTACACCGATAAACTCATCTTT. Protein sequence: CALGEVPTGIPYTDKLIF.

The rearrangement uses TRDV1 and TRDJ1, with D possibly TRDD2 on 6 matching bases. CDR3 length: 20 amino acids. Germline-derived CDR1 and CDR2 are TSWWSYY and QGS. Trimming removed 0 bases at V and 0 bases at J, with 23 bases between. The CDR3 loop reads CALGELHPTTYWSYTDKLIF. In DNA form, the CDR3 reads TGTGCTCTTGGGGAACTACATCCTACAACGTACTGGTCGTACACCGATAAACTCATCTTT.